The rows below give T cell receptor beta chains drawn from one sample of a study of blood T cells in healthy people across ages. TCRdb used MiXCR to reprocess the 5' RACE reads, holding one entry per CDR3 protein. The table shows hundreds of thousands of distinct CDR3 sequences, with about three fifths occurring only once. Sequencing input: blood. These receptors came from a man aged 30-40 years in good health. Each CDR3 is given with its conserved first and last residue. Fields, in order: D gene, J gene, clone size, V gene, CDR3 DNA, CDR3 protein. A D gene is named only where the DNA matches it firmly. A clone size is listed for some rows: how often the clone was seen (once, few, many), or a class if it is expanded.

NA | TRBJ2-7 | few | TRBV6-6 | TGTGCCAGCAGTTACGTCAGGCACGAGCAGTACTTC | CASSYVRHEQYF
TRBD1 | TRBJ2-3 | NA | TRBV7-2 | TGTGCCAGCAGCCCGGACAGGGGAGGCCCAGATACGCAGTATTTT | CASSPDRGGPDTQYF
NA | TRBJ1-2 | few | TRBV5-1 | TGCGCCAGCAGCTTGGAGGTTGGCGGCTACACCTTC | CASSLEVGGYTF
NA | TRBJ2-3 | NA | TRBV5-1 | TGCGCCAGCAGCGTGGACTCCTCCCGAGCCCCAGATACGCAGTATTTT | CASSVDSSRAPDTQYF
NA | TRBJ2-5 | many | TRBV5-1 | TGCGCCAGCAGTCAAAACGGGGGACCACAAGAGACCCAGTACTTC | CASSQNGGPQETQYF
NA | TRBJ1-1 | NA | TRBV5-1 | TGCGCCAGCAGCTTGGATCTTTCGGGTGAAGCTTTCTTT | CASSLDLSGEAFF
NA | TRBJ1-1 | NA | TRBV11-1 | TGTGCCAGCAGCTCATCCGGGGACACCTCGAACACTGAAGCTTTCTTT | CASSSSGDTSNTEAFF
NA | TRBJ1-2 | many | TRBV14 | TGTGCCAGCAGCCAAGATCGAGGCAACTATGGCTACACCTTC | CASSQDRGNYGYTF
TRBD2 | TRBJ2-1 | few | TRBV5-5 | TGTGCCAGCAGACGGAGCGCGGGCTGGACTAGCGGGTCTAGTGAGCAGTTCTTC | CASRRSAGWTSGSSEQFF
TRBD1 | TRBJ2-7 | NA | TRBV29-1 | TGCAGCGTTGAAGCTCTGGCCCCGACAGGGGCGTTCTACGAGCAGTACTTC | CSVEALAPTGAFYEQYF
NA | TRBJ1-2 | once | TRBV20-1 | TGCAGTGCTAGAGTCCCAGGAGGATCGCGAGGCTACACCTTC | CSARVPGGSRGYTF
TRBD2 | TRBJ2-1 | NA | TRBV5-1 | TGCGCCAGCGCGGCTAGCGGGAGGGCCGTTCAGTTCTTC | CASAASGRAVQFF
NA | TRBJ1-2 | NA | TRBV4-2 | TGTGCCAGCAGCCGGGACCCAGAGATTAACTATGGCTACACCTTC | CASSRDPEINYGYTF
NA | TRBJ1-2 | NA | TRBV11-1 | TGTGCCAGCAGCTTTCCCTGGACAGATGGCTACACCTTC | CASSFPWTDGYTF
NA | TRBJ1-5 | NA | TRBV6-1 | TGTGCCAGCAGTGAAGACCCAGGGCATTGGCCCCAGCATTTT | CASSEDPGHWPQHF
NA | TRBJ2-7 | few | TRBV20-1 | TGCAGTGCTAGAGATCACGCATTCCAGTACGAGCAGTACTTC | CSARDHAFQYEQYF
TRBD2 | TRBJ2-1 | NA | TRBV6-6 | TGTGCCAGCAGTTACTCGAAGGAAGGCGGGAGTTACAATGAGCAGTTCTTC | CASSYSKEGGSYNEQFF
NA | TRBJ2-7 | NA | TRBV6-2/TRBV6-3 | TGTGCCAGCTCCTTCGATATTCGGCGGGGCGAGCAGTACTTC | CASSFDIRRGEQYF
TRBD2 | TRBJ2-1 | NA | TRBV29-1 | TGCAGCGTTCAGCGGGGGAGCTCCTACAATGAGCAGTTCTTC | CSVQRGSSYNEQFF
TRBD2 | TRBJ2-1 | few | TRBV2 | TGTGCCAGCACGCAACGTGGGGGGGTGAACTACAATGAGCAGTTCTTC | CASTQRGGVNYNEQFF
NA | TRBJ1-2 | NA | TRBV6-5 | TGTGCCAGCGGGCCGGGGCGTGGCACAAACTATGGCTACACCTTC | CASGPGRGTNYGYTF
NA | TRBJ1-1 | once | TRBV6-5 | TGTGCCAGCCACGGGTTGGACACTGAAGCTTTCTTT | CASHGLDTEAFF
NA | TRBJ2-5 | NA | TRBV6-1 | TGTGCCAGCAGTGGCGAAGGGGGGGGCCGTGAGACCCAGTACTTC | CASSGEGGGRETQYF
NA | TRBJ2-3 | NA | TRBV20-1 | TGCAGTGCTGGCGAAGATACGCAGTATTTT | CSAGEDTQYF
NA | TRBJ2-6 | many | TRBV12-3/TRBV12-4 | TGTGCCAGCAGTTCCCCGAGAGGTTCTGGGGCCAACGTCCTGACTTTC | CASSSPRGSGANVLTF
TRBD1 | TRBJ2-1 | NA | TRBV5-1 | TGCGCCAGCAGCTTGGGGACAGGGGTCTACAATGAGCAGTTCTTC | CASSLGTGVYNEQFF
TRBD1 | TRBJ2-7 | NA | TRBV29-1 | TGCAGCGTTGAAGGGGTCGGGACAGGGGGCAACGAGCAGTACTTC | CSVEGVGTGGNEQYF
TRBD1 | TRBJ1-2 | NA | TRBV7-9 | TGTGCCAGCAGCTTAGCCAGGGGGCCCTATGGCTACACCTTC | CASSLARGPYGYTF
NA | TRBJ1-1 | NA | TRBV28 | TGTGCCAGCAGGGATTTCACTGAAGCTTTCTTT | CASRDFTEAFF
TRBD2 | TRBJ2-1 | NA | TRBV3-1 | TGTGCCAGCAGCCAAGCTAGCGGGGGGTTCAATGAGCAGTTCTTC | CASSQASGGFNEQFF
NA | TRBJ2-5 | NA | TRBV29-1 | TGCAGCGTTCAGGCGATGGGTGGGCGGGAGACCCAGTACTTC | CSVQAMGGRETQYF
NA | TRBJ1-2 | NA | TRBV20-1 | TGCAGTGCTAGAGATTGGAGCACAGGTACAGCCTATGGCTACACCTTC | CSARDWSTGTAYGYTF
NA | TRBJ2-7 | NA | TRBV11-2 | TGTGCCAGCAGCTCAGGACCCGCCCGCTACGAGCAGTACTTC | CASSSGPARYEQYF
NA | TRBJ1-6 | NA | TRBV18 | TGTGCCAGCTCACCTCCCGGGTCTAATAATTCACCCCTCCACTTT | CASSPPGSNNSPLHF
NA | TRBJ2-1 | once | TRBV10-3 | TGTGCCATCAGTGATGTGGGGGAGACCTACAATGAGCAGTTCTTC | CAISDVGETYNEQFF
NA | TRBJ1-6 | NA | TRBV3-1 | TGTGCCAGCAGCCAAGCGGGGCCGCACGCTAGCTCCTATAATTCACCCCTCCACTTT | CASSQAGPHASSYNSPLHF
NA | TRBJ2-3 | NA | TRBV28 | TGTGCCAGCAGTTCCCTGGACCTTTCGGGCGGGGATACGCAGTATTTT | CASSSLDLSGGDTQYF
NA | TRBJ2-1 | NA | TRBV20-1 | TGCAGTGCTAACACGGCCAATGAGCAGTTCTTC | CSANTANEQFF
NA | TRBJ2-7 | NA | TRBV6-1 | TGTGCCAGCAGGGAGAGGGACACCAAAACCTCCTACGAGCAGTACTTC | CASRERDTKTSYEQYF
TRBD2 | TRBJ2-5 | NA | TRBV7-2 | TGTGCCACCGCTAGCGGTAATGATGGGACCCAGTACTTC | CATASGNDGTQYF
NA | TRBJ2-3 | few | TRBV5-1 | TGCGCCAGCTCTCCCTTCGCCGATACGCAGTATTTT | CASSPFADTQYF
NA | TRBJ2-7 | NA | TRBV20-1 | TGCAGTGCCCGGGCCTGGGAGCTCGGCGACGAGCAGTACTTC | CSARAWELGDEQYF
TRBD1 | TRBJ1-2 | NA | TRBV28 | TGTGCCAGCAGCGACAGGGGGCGGACAGGCTACACCTTC | CASSDRGRTGYTF
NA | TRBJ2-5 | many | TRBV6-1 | TGTGCCAGCAATCCGGGACACATACAAGAGACCCAGTACTTC | CASNPGHIQETQYF
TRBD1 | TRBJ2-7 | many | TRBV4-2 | TGTGCCAGCAGCCAAGGGGTGATAACAGGGGGCGACGTCTCCTACGAGCAGTACTTC | CASSQGVITGGDVSYEQYF
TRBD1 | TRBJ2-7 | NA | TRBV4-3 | TGCTCCAGCAGCCAAGAGCGGACAGGCAACTACGAGCAGTACTTC | CSSSQERTGNYEQYF
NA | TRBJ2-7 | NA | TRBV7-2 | TGTGCCAGCAGCCTCCCCATGGTGGAGCAGTACTTC | CASSLPMVEQYF
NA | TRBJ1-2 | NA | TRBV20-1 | TGCAGTGCGATCACCTACCGGGGTTATGGCTACACCTTC | CSAITYRGYGYTF
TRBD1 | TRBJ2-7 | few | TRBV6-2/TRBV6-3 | TGTGCCAGCAGACCGGGACAGGGTTACGAGCAGTACTTC | CASRPGQGYEQYF
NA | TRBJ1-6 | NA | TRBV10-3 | TGTGCCATCAGTGAATCTGGGTCACCCCTCCACTTT | CAISESGSPLHF
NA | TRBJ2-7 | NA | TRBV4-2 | TGTGCCAGCAGCCATGGGGAAGGATACAATGAGCAGTACTTC | CASSHGEGYNEQYF
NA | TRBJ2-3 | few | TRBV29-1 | TGCAGCGTTGAAGACAGATTCACAGATACGCAGTATTTT | CSVEDRFTDTQYF
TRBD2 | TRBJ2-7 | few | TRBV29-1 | TGCAGCGTAGAAATAGCGGGGTCCACCTACTACGAGCAGTACTTC | CSVEIAGSTYYEQYF
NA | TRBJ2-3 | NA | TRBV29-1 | TGCAGCGTTACCCCACTGGGAGATACGCAGTATTTT | CSVTPLGDTQYF
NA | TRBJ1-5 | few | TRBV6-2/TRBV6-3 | TGTGCCAGCAGTAGTTTGGGGCGATTCGATGAGCCCCAGCATTTT | CASSSLGRFDEPQHF
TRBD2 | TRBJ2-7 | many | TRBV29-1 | TGCAGCGTCTCCGGGACTAGCGGGAGTGCGTACGAGCAGTACTTC | CSVSGTSGSAYEQYF